This TCR beta chain was found in a study of long-term antiretroviral therapy in people with HIV. Study details: Collection of the earliest samples took place about a decade ahead of the 2015 immediate-ART recommendation. General study results and limits: Patients on ART gained diversity, which nonetheless stayed below transplant donor controls. Dating from the mid-2000s to the late 2010s, the blood was possibly obtained under older ART regimens.

Concerning this clone: Its antigen is currently unknown.

At survey level, the immunoSEQ assay was run in its v3.0 version. A target of roughly 40,000-55,000 T-cell genomes per sample was set for sequencing. Method: immunoSEQ multiplex PCR; TCRdb's copy keeps in-frame clones and lacks some. The sample has around 25,000 clones, around 87% seen once. Germline V lookup: CDR1 MGHRA, CDR2 YSYEKL. The ends were cut back, 4 bases at V and 2 bases at J, with 12 bases in the middle. The CDR3 length is 15 residues. The gene calls are TRBV4-1 and TRBJ1-3; D gene ambiguous. The receptor was isolated from a woman in her twenties or thirties with HIV. Sample: unsorted PBMCs, taken 1.9 years after starting antiretroviral therapy. This CDR3 reads CASSPNPSAGNTIYF. CDR3 DNA: TGCGCCAGCAGCCCGAATCCAAGTGCTGGAAACACCATATATTTT.